These T cell receptor beta chains were read from a single sample in a study of T cell repertoires in cytomegalovirus infection. TCRdb reprocessed the reads with MiXCR, giving one entry per CDR3 protein. The sample yields about 230,000 distinct CDR3 sequences, approximately 22% seen once. Sequencing used CD8+ T cells from PBMCs. These receptors all come from a human donor in good health (CMV status not recorded). Some clones in this sample may be carry-over from other donors' samples. The CDR3 runs from the conserved cysteine through the conserved F or W. The order of the fields is J gene, V gene, clone size, D gene, CDR3 protein, CDR3 DNA. The D gene is left open where the match is weak. Not all rows give a size; the values are once, few, many and, for expanded clones, a class.

TRBJ1-1,TRBV19,-,-,CASRQTGMNTEAFF,TGTGCCAGTCGACAAACAGGTATGAACACTGAAGCTTTCTTT
TRBJ2-1,TRBV7-9,many,TRBD1,CASSPSGTDFNEQFF,TGTGCCAGCAGCCCCTCCGGGACAGACTTCAATGAGCAGTTCTTC
TRBJ2-7,TRBV20-1,few,-,CSASSPSGTLYEQYF,TGCAGTGCTAGCTCCCCCTCCGGGACACTCTACGAGCAGTACTTC
TRBJ2-3,TRBV27,many,-,CASSLQGNTDTQYF,TGTGCCAGCAGTTTACAGGGTAACACAGATACGCAGTATTTT
TRBJ2-7,TRBV5-6,few,-,CASSLQGSGEQYF,TGTGCCAGCAGCTTGCAGGGTTCGGGCGAGCAGTACTTC
TRBJ1-4,TRBV20-1,few,-,CSARDLREGKLFF,TGCAGTGCTAGAGATTTGAGGGAGGGAAAACTGTTTTTT
TRBJ1-2,TRBV29-1,few,-,CSVEDGEVYYGYTF,TGCAGCGTTGAAGATGGTGAAGTCTACTATGGCTACACCTTC
TRBJ1-1,TRBV4-1,-,-,CASSQVIRDPHEAFF,TGCGCCAGCAGCCAAGTAATCCGGGACCCCCATGAAGCTTTCTTT
TRBJ1-1,TRBV6-2/TRBV6-3,-,-,CASSAPGHHEAFF,TGTGCCAGCAGCGCCCCGGGACATCATGAAGCTTTCTTT
TRBJ2-1,TRBV7-2,many,TRBD2,CASSFKRGGGGEQFF,TGTGCCAGCAGCTTTAAGCGGGGGGGGGGCGGTGAGCAGTTCTTC
TRBJ2-7,TRBV4-1,-,-,CASSQELVYEQYF,TGCGCCAGCAGCCAAGAATTAGTCTACGAGCAGTACTTC
TRBJ2-7,TRBV20-1,-,TRBD1,CSARALRDREFEQYF,TGCAGTGCTAGAGCCCTCCGGGACAGGGAGTTCGAGCAGTACTTC
TRBJ2-1,TRBV6-8,few,-,CASSTGMPEQFF,TGTGCCAGCAGCACAGGGATGCCTGAGCAGTTCTTC
TRBJ1-5,TRBV20-1,few,-,CSASVPDEGNQPQHF,TGCAGTGCTAGTGTACCCGATGAAGGCAATCAGCCCCAGCATTTT
TRBJ1-1,TRBV12-3/TRBV12-4,few,TRBD1,CASSGQDRSEAFF,TGTGCCAGCAGTGGACAGGATCGATCTGAAGCTTTCTTT
TRBJ1-2,TRBV20-1,few,-,CSAELRFAYGYTF,TGCAGTGCCGAGCTGAGGTTTGCCTATGGCTACACCTTC
TRBJ1-5,TRBV12-3/TRBV12-4,once,-,CASSLHRGSQPQHF,TGTGCCAGCAGTTTACACCGGGGATCTCAGCCCCAGCATTTT
TRBJ1-5,TRBV19,many,-,CASSQGGSNQPQHF,TGTGCCAGTAGCCAGGGTGGGAGCAATCAGCCCCAGCATTTT
TRBJ2-1,TRBV2,few,TRBD2,CARSERGGFYNEQFF,TGTGCCAGATCTGAGCGGGGGGGGTTCTACAATGAGCAGTTCTTC
TRBJ2-2,TRBV20-1,once,TRBD2,CSARPTSGAAGELFF,TGCAGTGCTAGACCGACTAGCGGGGCGGCCGGGGAGCTGTTTTTT
TRBJ2-2,TRBV14,many,TRBD1,CASSPTGAYNTGELFF,TGTGCCAGCAGCCCTACAGGGGCCTATAACACCGGGGAGCTGTTTTTT
TRBJ2-5,TRBV14,-,TRBD1,CASSQDIDRGPKETQYF,TGTGCCAGCAGCCAAGATATTGACAGGGGCCCGAAAGAGACCCAGTACTTC
TRBJ1-1,TRBV7-6,-,-,CASSLAATGAFF,TGTGCCAGCAGCTTAGCGGCGACAGGAGCTTTCTTT
TRBJ1-1,TRBV7-2,many,-,CASSPDISVNTEAFF,TGTGCCAGCAGCCCCGACATCAGTGTGAACACTGAAGCTTTCTTT
TRBJ2-5,TRBV6-2/TRBV6-3,many,TRBD1,CASSYGIRRTGNQETQYF,TGTGCCAGCAGTTACGGGATTCGCCGGACAGGGAACCAAGAGACCCAGTACTTC
TRBJ2-7,TRBV29-1,-,-,CSVEQESSYEQYF,TGCAGCGTTGAACAGGAGAGCTCCTACGAGCAGTACTTC
TRBJ2-5,TRBV15,-,-,CATTASGETQYF,TGTGCCACCACCGCCAGTGGGGAGACCCAGTACTTC
TRBJ2-7,TRBV7-9,-,-,CASSARDSYEQYF,TGTGCCAGCAGCGCGCGGGACTCTTACGAGCAGTACTTC
TRBJ2-5,TRBV7-2,many,-,CASSILWGQETQYF,TGTGCCAGCAGCATTTTGTGGGGCCAAGAGACCCAGTACTTC
TRBJ2-1,TRBV2,-,-,CASSGPIGTFF,TGTGCCAGCAGTGGCCCGATAGGTACGTTCTTC
TRBJ1-4,TRBV5-4,few,-,CASSLVPGPNEKLFF,TGTGCCAGCAGCTTGGTCCCAGGCCCGAATGAAAAACTGTTTTTT
TRBJ1-2,TRBV29-1,-,-,CSVDSGVLWGYTF,TGCAGCGTTGACTCGGGGGTTCTGTGGGGCTACACCTTC
TRBJ2-3,TRBV5-4,many,TRBD1,CASSPVGQRADTQYF,TGTGCCAGCAGCCCGGTGGGACAGCGCGCAGATACGCAGTATTTT
TRBJ1-2,TRBV28,many,-,CASSPVDGINYGYTF,TGTGCCAGCAGCCCCGTGGACGGAATCAACTATGGCTACACCTTC
TRBJ2-4,TRBV25-1,-,-,CASSESGRIQYF,TGTGCCAGCAGTGAATCGGGGAGAATTCAGTACTTC
TRBJ2-1,TRBV29-1,many,TRBD1,CSPYGGDRVNEQFF,TGCAGCCCGTACGGCGGGGACAGGGTAAATGAGCAGTTCTTC
TRBJ2-2,TRBV7-9,-,TRBD1,CASSLVGTGYYANTGELFF,TGTGCCAGCAGCTTAGTAGGGACAGGGTACTACGCGAACACCGGGGAGCTGTTTTTT
TRBJ2-1,TRBV12-3/TRBV12-4,many,TRBD2,CASTLTSGGSYNEQFF,TGTGCCAGCACCCTGACTAGCGGGGGCTCCTACAATGAGCAGTTCTTC
TRBJ2-4,TRBV28,once,-,CASSPTPQGRAKNIQYF,TGTGCCAGCAGTCCAACTCCTCAGGGACGGGCCAAAAACATTCAGTACTTC
TRBJ1-1,TRBV2,many,-,CASSDEGDTEAFF,TGTGCCAGCAGTGACGAGGGAGACACTGAAGCTTTCTTT
TRBJ2-7,TRBV7-6,-,-,CASSLSRDGTYEQYF,TGTGCCAGCAGCTTATCCCGGGACGGTACCTACGAGCAGTACTTC
TRBJ2-3,TRBV2,-,TRBD2,CASSAGAGGIDTQYF,TGTGCCAGCAGCGCGGGAGCGGGGGGGATAGATACGCAGTATTTT
TRBJ2-2,TRBV10-3,many,-,CAISDQRTGELFF,TGTGCCATCAGTGATCAGAGGACAGGGGAGCTGTTTTTT
TRBJ2-3,TRBV7-9,few,TRBD2,CASRTGGGSTDTQYF,TGTGCCAGTCGCACGGGGGGGGGCAGCACAGATACGCAGTATTTT
TRBJ2-1,TRBV3-1,many,-,CASSLWDEQFF,TGTGCCAGCAGCCTTTGGGATGAGCAGTTCTTC
TRBJ2-6,TRBV11-1,many,-,CASSSGPWGANVLTF,TGTGCCAGCAGCTCAGGCCCCTGGGGGGCCAACGTCCTGACTTTC